The rows below give T cell receptor beta chains drawn from one sample of a study of T cell responses to AZD1222 COVID-19 vaccine. Only in-frame clones appear in the TCRdb table, and some are missing; sequencing was by immunoSEQ multiplex PCR. Of 50,000 to 65,000 clones in the sample, approximately 86% were seen once. The input for sequencing was peripheral blood, taken 28 days after the second AZD1222 dose. The origin of the receptors is an adult who received the AZD1222 COVID-19 vaccine. The CDR3 runs from the conserved cysteine through the conserved F or W. D genes are given only for firm matches. The size of a clone is reported for some rows only, either as once, few or many, or as a class for expanded clones.

clone size: few; J gene: TRBJ2-1; V gene: TRBV4-3; CDR3 length: 15; D gene: .; CDR3 DNA: TGCGCCAGCAGCCAAGATATGGGGATCTACAATGAGCAGTTCTTC; CDR3 protein: CASSQDMGIYNEQFF
clone size: .; J gene: TRBJ1-6; V gene: TRBV4-1; CDR3 length: 15; D gene: .; CDR3 DNA: TGCGCCAGCAGCCAAGAAATGGGTTCCTTGGTCCCCCTCCACTTT; CDR3 protein: CASSQEMGSLVPLHF
clone size: .; J gene: TRBJ1-6; V gene: TRBV6-1; CDR3 length: 14; D gene: .; CDR3 DNA: TGTGCCAGCAGTGAGACGGGGATAGGCTCACCCCTCCACTTT; CDR3 protein: CASSETGIGSPLHF
clone size: .; J gene: TRBJ2-2; V gene: TRBV7-3; CDR3 length: 16; D gene: TRBD2; CDR3 DNA: TGTGCCAGCAGACCAGCGGGAGGGACGAACACCGGGGAGCTGTTTTTT; CDR3 protein: CASRPAGGTNTGELFF
clone size: once; J gene: TRBJ1-6; V gene: TRBV5-1; CDR3 length: 16; D gene: .; CDR3 DNA: TGCGCCAGCAGCTCGCCGCGGGGGCAGACAAATTCACCCCTCCACTTT; CDR3 protein: CASSSPRGQTNSPLHF
clone size: .; J gene: TRBJ1-1; V gene: TRBV27; CDR3 length: 13; D gene: .; CDR3 DNA: TGTGCCAGCACCCTTCATTTGGGGTCGAAAGCTTTCTTT; CDR3 protein: CASTLHLGSKAFF
clone size: .; J gene: TRBJ1-3; V gene: TRBV3-1/TRBV3-2; CDR3 length: 16; D gene: .; CDR3 DNA: TGTGCCAGCAGCCACGGACAGTCGCACTCTGGAAACACCATATATTTT; CDR3 protein: CASSHGQSHSGNTIYF
clone size: few; J gene: TRBJ2-3; V gene: TRBV5-1; CDR3 length: 13; D gene: .; CDR3 DNA: TGCGCCAGCAGCTTCCCTGGGGCAGATACGCAGTATTTT; CDR3 protein: CASSFPGADTQYF
clone size: .; J gene: TRBJ1-2; V gene: TRBV6-1; CDR3 length: 15; D gene: .; CDR3 DNA: TGTGCCAGCAGTGAAGCACAGGGAGCTAACTATGGCTACACCTTC; CDR3 protein: CASSEAQGANYGYTF
clone size: .; J gene: TRBJ2-7; V gene: TRBV7-6; CDR3 length: 15; D gene: TRBD2; CDR3 DNA: TGTGCCAGCAGCTTGGGTCTAGCGGGAGTGGAAGAGCAGTACTTC; CDR3 protein: CASSLGLAGVEEQYF
clone size: .; J gene: TRBJ2-4; V gene: TRBV28; CDR3 length: 16; D gene: .; CDR3 DNA: TGTGCCAGCAGTCTACAGAACCCTGGGGCCAAAAACATTCAGTACTTC; CDR3 protein: CASSLQNPGAKNIQYF
clone size: .; J gene: TRBJ2-1; V gene: TRBV10-3; CDR3 length: 17; D gene: .; CDR3 DNA: TGTGCCATCAGTGAGTCAAGGGGAGGTCTACTCTACAATGAGCAGTTCTTC; CDR3 protein: CAISESRGGLLYNEQFF
clone size: .; J gene: TRBJ1-4; V gene: TRBV5-1; CDR3 length: 12; D gene: .; CDR3 DNA: TGCGCCAGCAGCTTTACGGGTGAAAAACTGTTTTTT; CDR3 protein: CASSFTGEKLFF
clone size: .; J gene: TRBJ1-5; V gene: TRBV27; CDR3 length: 15; D gene: .; CDR3 DNA: TGTGCCAGCAGTTTATTCTCGAGGGCCCATCAGCCCCAGCATTTT; CDR3 protein: CASSLFSRAHQPQHF
clone size: .; J gene: TRBJ2-5; V gene: TRBV6-2/TRBV6-3; CDR3 length: 14; D gene: TRBD2; CDR3 DNA: TGTGCCAGCAGTTACTATCGGGAGGTGGAGACCCAGTACTTC; CDR3 protein: CASSYYREVETQYF
clone size: .; J gene: TRBJ1-2; V gene: TRBV27; CDR3 length: 13; D gene: .; CDR3 DNA: TGTGCCAGCAGCTGGACGTGGGGGCATGGCTACACCTTC; CDR3 protein: CASSWTWGHGYTF
clone size: .; J gene: TRBJ1-5; V gene: TRBV25-1; CDR3 length: 13; D gene: .; CDR3 DNA: TGTGCCAGCAGTGTAAATACCAATCAGCCCCAGCATTTT; CDR3 protein: CASSVNTNQPQHF
clone size: once; J gene: TRBJ2-5; V gene: TRBV7-2; CDR3 length: 17; D gene: TRBD2; CDR3 DNA: TGTGCCAGCAGCTTAGAAATGGTCCTAGCGGGCCAAGAGACCCAGTACTTC; CDR3 protein: CASSLEMVLAGQETQYF
clone size: few; J gene: TRBJ1-2; V gene: TRBV5-6; CDR3 length: 11; D gene: .; CDR3 DNA: TGTGCCAGCAGCATCAGGGATGGCTACACCTTC; CDR3 protein: CASSIRDGYTF
clone size: .; J gene: TRBJ1-3; V gene: TRBV28; CDR3 length: 14; D gene: TRBD1; CDR3 DNA: TGTGCCAGCAGTGGACAGGGATCTGGAAACACCATATATTTT; CDR3 protein: CASSGQGSGNTIYF
clone size: .; J gene: TRBJ2-2; V gene: TRBV11-3; CDR3 length: 15; D gene: .; CDR3 DNA: TGTGCCAGCAGCTTAGCTGGCGGGTCCACCGGGGAGCTGTTTTTT; CDR3 protein: CASSLAGGSTGELFF
clone size: .; J gene: TRBJ1-2; V gene: TRBV5-5; CDR3 length: 18; D gene: TRBD1; CDR3 DNA: TGTGCCAGCAGCTTGGCTGTTTACAGGGGCAGGGCTAACTATGGCTACACCTTC; CDR3 protein: CASSLAVYRGRANYGYTF
clone size: .; J gene: TRBJ2-1; V gene: TRBV11-3; CDR3 length: 15; D gene: .; CDR3 DNA: TGTGCCAGCAGCTTAGAAAGTAGCGCATACAATGAGCAGTTCTTC; CDR3 protein: CASSLESSAYNEQFF
clone size: .; J gene: TRBJ2-7; V gene: TRBV7-2; CDR3 length: 17; D gene: .; CDR3 DNA: TGTGCCAGCAGCTTCGCAAAACTAGCTTCGAGCTCCTACGAGCAGTACTTC; CDR3 protein: CASSFAKLASSSYEQYF
clone size: once; J gene: TRBJ2-7; V gene: TRBV4-2; CDR3 length: 15; D gene: .; CDR3 DNA: TGTGCCAGCAGCCAAGAGGACGCTCTCCCTTACGAGCAGTACTTC; CDR3 protein: CASSQEDALPYEQYF
clone size: .; J gene: TRBJ2-1; V gene: TRBV19; CDR3 length: 14; D gene: TRBD2; CDR3 DNA: TGTGCCAGTAGTTCGTGGGAGGGCTGGAATGAGCAGTTCTTC; CDR3 protein: CASSSWEGWNEQFF
clone size: .; J gene: TRBJ1-1; V gene: TRBV6-5; CDR3 length: 14; D gene: .; CDR3 DNA: TGTGCCAGCAGTAGTAACCCAGGGAACACTGAAGCTTTCTTT; CDR3 protein: CASSSNPGNTEAFF
clone size: .; J gene: TRBJ1-4; V gene: TRBV28; CDR3 length: 12; D gene: TRBD1; CDR3 DNA: TGTGCCAGCCGGACAGGGGATGAAAAACTGTTTTTT; CDR3 protein: CASRTGDEKLFF
clone size: .; J gene: TRBJ2-2; V gene: TRBV21-1; CDR3 length: 15; D gene: .; CDR3 DNA: TGTGCCAGCAGCAAAAACGGGAAGAACACCGGGGAGCTGTTTTTT; CDR3 protein: CASSKNGKNTGELFF
clone size: .; J gene: TRBJ2-5; V gene: TRBV7-6; CDR3 length: 15; D gene: TRBD2; CDR3 DNA: TGTGCCAGCAGCCCTTTAGCGGGAAGGGGAGAGACCCAGTACTTC; CDR3 protein: CASSPLAGRGETQYF
clone size: few; J gene: TRBJ2-1; V gene: TRBV27; CDR3 length: 18; D gene: TRBD2; CDR3 DNA: TGTGCCAGCAGTTTGTCAGGGACTAGCGGGAGTGTAAGTAATGAGCAGTTCTTC; CDR3 protein: CASSLSGTSGSVSNEQFF
clone size: .; J gene: TRBJ1-4; V gene: TRBV11-2; CDR3 length: 16; D gene: TRBD1; CDR3 DNA: TGTGCCAGCAGCCAGCATCGTGGGACAGGGGATGAAAAACTGTTTTTT; CDR3 protein: CASSQHRGTGDEKLFF
clone size: .; J gene: TRBJ2-1; V gene: TRBV5-4; CDR3 length: 15; D gene: TRBD1; CDR3 DNA: TGTGCCAGCAGCTTGTGGACAGGGGGATACAATGAGCAGTTCTTC; CDR3 protein: CASSLWTGGYNEQFF
clone size: .; J gene: TRBJ2-1; V gene: TRBV7-6; CDR3 length: 10; D gene: .; CDR3 DNA: TGTGCCAGCGGCTACAATGAGCAGTTCTTC; CDR3 protein: CASGYNEQFF
clone size: .; J gene: TRBJ2-1; V gene: TRBV7-9; CDR3 length: 14; D gene: .; CDR3 DNA: TGTGCCAGCAGCCCCTATGCGCCTTACAATGAGCAGTTCTTC; CDR3 protein: CASSPYAPYNEQFF
clone size: .; J gene: TRBJ1-2; V gene: TRBV7-2; CDR3 length: 15; D gene: .; CDR3 DNA: TGTGCCAGCAGCTACAACAGGGAAACTAACTATGGCTACACCTTC; CDR3 protein: CASSYNRETNYGYTF
clone size: .; J gene: TRBJ1-6; V gene: TRBV6-6; CDR3 length: 14; D gene: .; CDR3 DNA: TGTGCCAGCAGTTACCTCAGGACCAATTCACCCCTCCACTTT; CDR3 protein: CASSYLRTNSPLHF
clone size: .; J gene: TRBJ1-2; V gene: TRBV12-3/TRBV12-4; CDR3 length: 13; D gene: .; CDR3 DNA: TGTGCCAGCAGTGGGGGCGCTAACTATGGCTACACCTTC; CDR3 protein: CASSGGANYGYTF
clone size: .; J gene: TRBJ1-1; V gene: TRBV15; CDR3 length: 13; D gene: .; CDR3 DNA: TGTGCCACCAGCAGAGATTGGGGCGGCGTCGCTTTCTTT; CDR3 protein: CATSRDWGGVAFF
clone size: .; J gene: TRBJ2-7; V gene: TRBV5-4; CDR3 length: 17; D gene: .; CDR3 DNA: TGTGCCAGCAGCTCACCCTCGCGGGACAGATTGGGGAGCGAGCAGTACTTC; CDR3 protein: CASSSPSRDRLGSEQYF
clone size: .; J gene: TRBJ1-5; V gene: TRBV6-2/TRBV6-3; CDR3 length: 16; D gene: .; CDR3 DNA: TGTGCCAGCAGTTACTCTTTGGGCAGGGCGAATCAGCCCCAGCATTTT; CDR3 protein: CASSYSLGRANQPQHF
clone size: .; J gene: TRBJ2-7; V gene: TRBV6-5; CDR3 length: 15; D gene: TRBD2; CDR3 DNA: TGTGCCAGCTGGCTAGCGGGGGGGAACTCCTACGAGCAGTACTTC; CDR3 protein: CASWLAGGNSYEQYF
clone size: .; J gene: TRBJ2-6; V gene: TRBV30; CDR3 length: 15; D gene: .; CDR3 DNA: TGTGCCTGGAGTGTGGGCCTCTCTGGGGCCAACGTCCTGACTTTC; CDR3 protein: CAWSVGLSGANVLTF